These 32 T cell receptor beta chains were sequenced from one sample in a study of T-cell memory formation after mild COVID-19. TCRdb passed the 5' RACE reads through MiXCR, listing each CDR3 protein once. Counted here are around 160,000 distinct CDR3 sequences, approximately 10% occurring once; the ten biggest clones make up roughly 3.8%. What was sequenced was PBMCs or a T cell subset sorted from them (not recorded which). The receptors come from a man younger than 35 who had mild COVID-19 (a few samples of this study predate the infection). Cell type and time point are not known.

The rearrangement uses TRBV7-2 and TRBJ1-6; D perhaps matches TRBD1 (5 bases). CDR1 is SGHTA and CDR2 is FQGNSA in the germline V gene. With 5 bases removed from V and 10 bases from J, the gap between germline ends came to 18 bases. The CDR3 runs 15 residues. The CDR3 here is CASSLGLGLGSPLHF. CDR3 nucleotide sequence: TGTGCCAGCAGCCTAGGCTTGGGACTTGGGTCACCCCTCCACTTT.

This clonotype came up once. The chain recombines TRBV7-2 with TRBJ2-6; unclear D gene. CDR1 is SGHTA and CDR2 is FQGNSA in the germline V gene. The CDR3 has 15 amino acids. The V and J ends lost 4 bases and 2 bases respectively, with 9 bases between them. The CDR3 here is CASSSGPPGANVLTF. CDR3 bases: TGTGCCAGCAGCTCCGGTCCGCCTGGGGCCAACGTCCTGACTTTC. The complete variable domain, with remaining parts taken from reference TRBV7-2 and TRBJ2-6, reads GAGVSQSPSNKVTEKGKDVELRCDPISGHTALYWYRQSLGQGLEFLIYFQGNSAPDKSGLPSDRFSAERTGGSVSTLTIQRTQQEDSAVYLCASSSGPPGANVLTFGAGSRLTVL.

Worth noting for this clonotype: This may arise from a read error, as a much more abundant clone is one base away. This chain joins TRBV7-3 and TRBJ2-3, with a tentative D call TRBD2 (7 bases). The CDR3 has 12 amino acids. Germline CDR1 and CDR2: SGHTA and FQGTGA. The V and J ends lost 7 bases and 3 bases respectively, with 8 bases between them. The CDR3: CASKGGTDTQYF. Written as DNA, the CDR3 is TGTGCCAGCAAGGGGGGGACAGATACGCAGTATTTT. The whole variable domain, filled in from reference TRBV7-3 and TRBJ2-3, reads GAGVSQTPSNKVTEKGKYVELRCDPISGHTALYWYRQSLGQGPEFLIYFQGTGAADDSGLPNDRFFAVRPEGSVSTLKIQRTERGDSAVYLCASKGGTDTQYFGPGTRLTVL.

This clonotype occurred a few times. The DNA for the CDR3 is TGCGCCAGCAGCTTGGGACAGGGTACACGGGATTCACCCCTCCACTTT. Amino acid sequence: CASSLGQGTRDSPLHF. The rearrangement uses TRBV5-1 and TRBJ1-6, with 7 positions matching TRBD1. The CDR3 has 16 amino acids. Germline V gene data show CDR1 as SGHRS and CDR2 as YFSETQ. V shed 0 bases, J shed 8 bases, and the junction held 8 bases outside the gene matches.

The chain joins TRBV28 to TRBJ2-3; D is uncertain. Looked up from germline, CDR1 is MDHEN and CDR2 is SYDVKM. Trimming left V 7 bases short and J 2 bases short, with 10 bases between. The length of the CDR3 is 13 residues. CDR3 sequence (DNA): TGTGCCAGCACCAGGACGCTCACAGATACGCAGTATTTT. It is translated as CASTRTLTDTQYF.

The chain is built from TRBV20-1 and TRBJ1-2; D is unclear. V was pared by 5 bases and J by 5 bases, with 18 bases between. The CDR3 totals 14 residues. CDR1 and CDR2 (germline): DFQATT, SNEGSKA (reference sequence). The CDR3 loop is CSAPSRVEAYGYTF. Written as DNA, the CDR3 is TGCAGTGCTCCCTCGAGAGTTGAGGCGTATGGCTACACCTTC.

The chain recombines TRBV19 with TRBJ1-1, with D possibly matching TRBD1 (6 bases). The CDR3 loop spans 14 amino acids. Germline CDR1 reads LNHDA; CDR2 reads SQIVND (reference sequence). V gave up 6 bases and J gave up 10 bases, with 21 bases separating them. The CDR3 DNA follows: TGTGCCAGTAGACAAACCATCCGACAGGATCGAGCTTTCTTT. It encodes CASRQTIRQDRAFF.

The J gene is TRBJ2-3, the V gene TRBV7-2; 9 nucleotides match TRBD1. The CDR3 runs to 15 residues. CDR1 is SGHTA, CDR2 FQGNSA, per germline. V lost 1 base to trimming and J lost 1 base; unmatched junction nucleotides: 0. CDR3 amino acids: CASSLDRGRTDTQYF. In DNA, the CDR3 is TGTGCCAGCAGCTTAGACAGGGGGCGCACAGATACGCAGTATTTT. The full variable domain, completed using reference TRBV7-2 and TRBJ2-3, is GAGVSQSPSNKVTEKGKDVELRCDPISGHTALYWYRQSLGQGLEFLIYFQGNSAPDKSGLPSDRFSAERTGGSVSTLTIQRTQQEDSAVYLCASSLDRGRTDTQYFGPGTRLTVL.

This clonotype has just a few counts. The chain has TRBV5-1 and TRBJ2-5, with 7 nucleotides matching TRBD1. The V gene's germline CDR1 is SGHRS and CDR2 YFSETQ. J was trimmed by 0 bases and V by 4 bases; bases with no gene match: 6. The CDR3 is 15 amino acids. CDR3 bases: TGCGCCAGCAGCCCCGGACAGGTATACCAAGAGACCCAGTACTTC. Translated, it gives CASSPGQVYQETQYF.

This clonotype came up a few times. The chain has TRBV19 and TRBJ1-1; 9 nucleotides match TRBD1. The CDR3 totals 13 residues. V lost 7 bases, J lost 4 bases, and 4 bases stayed unmatched. Germline CDR1 is LNHDA and CDR2 is SQIVND (reference sequence). CDR3 sequence: CASKDRGSTEAFF. In nucleotides, the CDR3 is TGTGCCAGTAAGGACAGGGGTAGCACTGAAGCTTTCTTT.

This clonotype was counted many times. The chain links TRBV7-2 to TRBJ1-2; 8 bases match TRBD1. V shed 4 bases, J shed 7 bases, and the junction held 11 bases outside the gene matches. The CDR3 contains 15 residues. Germline values: CDR1 SGHTA, CDR2 FQGNSA. As DNA, the CDR3 is TGTGCCAGCAGCTCATCTTTGACAGGGGCGAGTGGCTACACCTTC. Translating it yields CASSSSLTGASGYTF.

There are a few counts of this clonotype. The chain couples TRBV15 to TRBJ1-1, with no clear D. Looked up from germline, CDR1 is LNHNV and CDR2 is YYDKDF (reference sequence). This CDR3 comprises 15 residues. The ends were cut back, 5 bases at V and 2 bases at J, with 15 bases in the middle. Written as DNA, the CDR3 is TGTGCCACCAGCTCCGGGCCGCAAGACAACACTGAAGCTTTCTTT. Residues: CATSSGPQDNTEAFF.

The genes are TRBV7-2 and TRBJ2-5; 10 bases map to TRBD2. The V and J ends lost 0 bases and 5 bases, in that order; junction bases with no gene match: 9. Germline CDR1 and CDR2: SGHTA and FQGNSA. The CDR3 covers 17 residues. CDR3 sequence (DNA): TGTGCCAGCAGCTTAGCTCGCGGAGCGGGGGGGCGGGAGACCCAGTACTTC. It translates to CASSLARGAGGRETQYF.

The V and J genes are TRBV12-3 or TRBV12-4 and TRBJ2-3, with 10 bases fitting TRBD1. The CDR3 length is 14 residues. The junction had 6 bases not matched to a gene; V was cut back by 8 bases and J by 4 bases. The CDR3 DNA reads as TGTGCCAGCCGAATCGGGACAGGGGCAGATACGCAGTATTTT. It is translated as CASRIGTGADTQYF.

CDR3 DNA: TGCAGTGCTAGAGGGGACAGGGACTCACCCCTCCACTTT. Translated, it gives CSARGDRDSPLHF. V is TRBV20-1 and J is TRBJ1-6; 9 nucleotides align to TRBD1. Germline lookup yields CDR1 DFQATT and CDR2 SNEGSKA (reference sequence). Unmatched junction bases numbered 2, after V lost 1 base and J lost 10 bases. This CDR3 is 13 amino acids long.

This clonotype was counted between two and nine times. This chain links TRBV6-2 or TRBV6-3 with TRBJ1-4; the D is unclear. Germline loops: CDR1 MNHEY, CDR2 SVGEGT. The CDR3 covers 15 residues. Trimming cost V 0 bases and J 4 bases, with 9 bases left between them. The CDR3 nucleotides read TGTGCCAGCAGTTACTCTATCGGAGATAATGAAAAACTGTTTTTT. This translates into CASSYSIGDNEKLFF.

This clonotype showed up many times. CDR3 DNA: TGTGCCAGCAGTAGGACAGGGGGCGATGGCAATCAGCCCCAGCATTTT. This sequence encodes CASSRTGGDGNQPQHF. This chain uses TRBV28 with TRBJ1-5, with 11 bases that match TRBD1. Trimming cost V 5 bases and J 2 bases; bases outside gene matches: 5. CDR1 MDHEN and CDR2 SYDVKM come from the germline V gene. CDR3 length: 16 amino acids. Drawing the rest from reference TRBV28 and TRBJ1-5, the complete variable domain is DVKVTQSSRYLVKRTGEKVFLECVQDMDHENMFWYRQDPGLGLRLIYFSYDVKMKEKGDIPEGYSVSREKKERFSLILESASTNQTSMYLCASSRTGGDGNQPQHFGDGTRLSIL.

This clonotype was found many times. The CDR3 here is CASSTPSAAGTLAKNIQYF. CDR3 nucleotides: TGTGCCAGCAGCACCCCCTCCGCGGCAGGCACGTTAGCCAAAAACATTCAGTACTTC. The gene calls are TRBV7-2 and TRBJ2-4, with no clear D. The CDR3 sequence is 19 residues long. Germline V gene lookup returns CDR1 SGHTA and CDR2 FQGNSA. Between the trimmed V and J ends, which lost 5 bases and 0 bases, there was a span of 23 bases.

The V call is TRBV5-1, the J call TRBJ2-5; no firm D call. Deletions cut 0 bases from V and 5 bases from J, with 14 bases between. Germline CDR1 and CDR2: SGHRS and YFSETQ. This CDR3 has 15 residues. For the CDR3, the DNA is TGCGCCAGCAGCTTGGCCACGAACGTCGGGGAGACCCAGTACTTC. It yields the protein CASSLATNVGETQYF.

This clonotype was picked up a small number of times. This chain uses TRBV12-3 or TRBV12-4 with TRBJ2-2, with TRBD2 matching 9 bases. This CDR3 spans 14 amino acids. The V and J ends lost 6 bases and 4 bases, in that order; junction bases with no gene match: 3. In DNA form, the CDR3 reads TGTGCCAGCAGGAGGACTAGCGCCACCGGGGAGCTGTTTTTT. Amino acids: CASRRTSATGELFF.

The chain is built from TRBV3-1 and TRBJ2-1, with D perhaps TRBD1 (5 bases). This CDR3 contains 13 residues. Germline V CDR1 and CDR2: LGHDT, YNNKEL (reference sequence). V was pared by 7 bases and J by 8 bases, with 15 bases between. CDR3 nucleotide sequence: TGTGCCAGCAAGGGGCAGGGAAGGGATGAGCAGTTCTTC. It codes for CASKGQGRDEQFF.

This clonotype has just a few counts. This chain connects TRBV5-1 to TRBJ2-7; a possible D gene is TRBD1 (6 bases). Trimming cost V 0 bases and J 0 bases, with 10 bases left between them. Germline CDR1 SGHRS, CDR2 YFSETQ. The length of the CDR3 is 15 residues. The CDR3: CASSLGGGRSYEQYF. Here the CDR3 DNA reads TGCGCCAGCAGCTTGGGTGGGGGCCGCTCCTACGAGCAGTACTTC.

The genes are TRBV6-2 or TRBV6-3 and TRBJ1-1; the D is unclear. Trimming took 7 bases from V and 3 from J, leaving 12 bases between them. The CDR3 spans 13 residues. Germline-derived CDR1 and CDR2 are MNHEY and SVGEGT. The CDR3 DNA reads as TGTGCCAGCACAGAGCGACAAGACACTGAAGCTTTCTTT. Protein product: CASTERQDTEAFF.

This clonotype was counted a few times. The chain recombines TRBV6-5 with TRBJ1-2; 9 nucleotides match TRBD1. CDR1 and CDR2 from the germline V gene are MNHEY and SVGAGI. V shed 2 bases, J shed 3 bases, and the junction held 10 bases outside the gene matches. The CDR3 spans 17 residues. For the CDR3, the DNA is TGTGCCAGCAGTTACACGACAGGGGGGGGAAGGGACTATGGCTACACCTTC. Encoded protein: CASSYTTGGGRDYGYTF.

The rearrangement joins TRBV14 to TRBJ1-3; no definite D call. The CDR3 spans 17 residues. Per the germline V gene, CDR1 is SGHDN and CDR2 is FVKESK. The V end lost 3 bases, the J end lost 0 bases, and 15 bases lay between the germline ends. CDR3 in amino acids: CASSQAPGFYSGNTIYF. In DNA form, the CDR3 reads TGTGCCAGCAGCCAGGCACCCGGGTTCTACTCTGGAAACACCATATATTTT.

This clonotype was seen more than once but under ten times. The CDR3 protein is CASGLVTVTDTQYF. The CDR3 nucleotides read TGTGCTAGTGGTTTGGTAACAGTCACAGATACGCAGTATTTT. The chain carries TRBV12-5 and TRBJ2-3; D uncertain. Germline V gene lookup returns CDR1 LGHNT and CDR2 FRNRAP. The CDR3 loop spans 14 amino acids. Trimming cost V 0 bases and J 2 bases, with 6 bases left between them.

This clonotype was detected a few times. This chain links TRBV20-1 with TRBJ1-2, with D possibly matching TRBD1 (6 bases). The CDR3 covers 14 residues. Germline V CDR1 and CDR2: DFQATT, SNEGSKA (reference sequence). Trimming pared 0 bases from V and 7 bases from J, leaving 15 bases between. The CDR3 reads CSARDPIGTSGYTF. CDR3 in DNA: TGCAGTGCTAGAGATCCGATAGGGACAAGTGGCTACACCTTC.

This rearrangement joins TRBV5-1 to TRBJ2-7, with TRBD1 identical over 7 bases. Germline V lookup: CDR1 SGHRS, CDR2 YFSETQ. V lost 5 bases, J lost 3 bases, and 5 bases stayed unmatched. The CDR3 sequence is 13 residues long. The CDR3 DNA is TGCGCCAGCAGACCGGGACAGCACTACGAGCAGTACTTC. Amino acids: CASRPGQHYEQYF.

The rearrangement joins TRBV28 to TRBJ2-5; TRBD1 agrees at 9 bases. Germline V gene lookup returns CDR1 MDHEN and CDR2 SYDVKM. The CDR3 length is 16 residues. J lost 1 base, V lost 4 bases, and 7 bases had no gene match. CDR3 region: CASSSTGQGFQETQYF. CDR3 in DNA: TGTGCCAGCAGTTCGACGGGACAGGGATTCCAAGAGACCCAGTACTTC.

This clonotype was picked up many times. The rearrangement uses TRBV7-3 and TRBJ1-1; 9 bases are shared with TRBD1. V shed 4 bases and J 8 bases; nucleotides not matched to a gene: 5. This CDR3 has 13 residues. The germline gives CDR1 SGHTA, CDR2 FQGTGA. In nucleotides, the CDR3 is TGTGCCAGCAGCTCCTTCGGACAGGGGGAAGCTTTCTTT. Protein product: CASSSFGQGEAFF.

This clonotype was detected only a few times. V gene TRBV6-2 or TRBV6-3 combines with J gene TRBJ1-2, with 9 bases that match TRBD1. Germline CDR1 reads MNHEY; CDR2 reads SVGEGT. The CDR3 contains 14 residues. J gave up 6 bases and V 4 bases, and 6 bases lay outside the gene matches. CDR3 DNA sequence: TGTGCCAGCAGTTCCAGGACAGGGGTAGATGGCTACACCTTC. Protein: CASSSRTGVDGYTF.

This clonotype has a handful of counts. V and J are TRBV5-1 and TRBJ2-3; unclear D gene. Per germline, CDR1 SGHRS and CDR2 YFSETQ. V was cut by 4 bases and J by 5 bases, with 11 bases left in between. CDR3 length: 13 amino acids. CDR3 in amino acids: CASSEPGRDTQYF. As DNA, the CDR3 is TGCGCCAGCAGCGAGCCAGGCAGAGATACGCAGTATTTT.